This T cell receptor (beta chain) derives from a study of T-cell memory formation after mild COVID-19. Background on the study: TCR clusters were mostly confined to one donor each. Broader study findings: Later expanders leaned toward CD4+, whereas clones contracting from day 15 to 85 were balanced CD4/CD8.

V lost 6 bases to trimming and J lost 1 base, with 8 bases between them. The length of the CDR3 is 13 residues. Germline V gene sequence: CDR1 LGHDT, CDR2 YNNKEL (reference sequence). There are a few counts of this clonotype. As yet, its antigen is unknown. TCRdb reanalysed the 5' RACE reads using MiXCR and keeps one entry per CDR3 protein. This table has 300,000 to 350,000 distinct CDR3 sequences, roughly 21% appearing once. Sequences were obtained from PBMCs or a T cell subset sorted from them (not recorded which). The receptor was isolated from a man between 18 and 29 years old who had mild COVID-19 (a few samples of this study predate the infection). Cell type and time point are not known. The rearrangement links TRBV3-1 to TRBJ2-3; tentative D call: TRBD2 (5 bases). CDR3 sequence: CASRAEGTDTQYF. CDR3 nucleotides: TGTGCCAGCAGAGCGGAGGGCACAGATACGCAGTATTTT.